Each of the 20 T cell receptor beta chains below was sequenced from the same sample in a study of response to subunit inactivated influenza vaccine. TCRdb reprocessed the RT-PCR reads via MiXCR and lists one record per CDR3 protein. Of 160,000 or so distinct CDR3 sequences listed, roughly a tenth were seen once; the top ten hold 9.5% to 15%. The material sequenced was non-naive T cells sorted from PBMCs, taken 45 days after vaccination. These receptors were obtained from a man over 45 who received an inactivated influenza vaccine.

This clonotype occurred a few times. The rearrangement links TRBV5-5 to TRBJ2-5, with 8 bases matching TRBD1. The CDR3 loop spans 17 amino acids. Germline assignment: CDR1 SGHKS and CDR2 YYEKEE (reference sequence). Trimming at V came to 2 bases and at J to 5 bases, leaving 14 bases not matched to a gene. The CDR3 spells CASSLGWRTGSLETQYF. DNA for the CDR3: TGTGCCAGCAGCTTAGGGTGGAGGACAGGGTCTTTGGAGACCCAGTACTTC.

This clonotype came up many times. The J gene is TRBJ1-1, the V gene TRBV14; D gene uncertain. Trimming removed 1 base from V and 8 bases from J, with 5 bases in between. Germline-derived CDR1 and CDR2 are SGHDN and FVKESK. The CDR3 runs 11 residues. CDR3: CASSQVGEAFF. CDR3 nucleotide sequence: TGTGCCAGCAGCCAAGTTGGGGAAGCTTTCTTT.

The J gene is TRBJ2-7, the V gene TRBV20-1; TRBD1 might be the D (5 bases). The CDR3 covers 12 residues. With 5 bases removed from V and 2 bases from J, the gap between germline ends came to 10 bases. CDR1 is DFQATT, CDR2 SNEGSKA, per germline (reference sequence). The CDR3 here is CSAPDSTYEQYF. CDR3 coding DNA: TGCAGTGCTCCAGACAGCACCTACGAGCAGTACTTC.

This chain joins TRBV20-1 and TRBJ2-3, with D unclear. The CDR3 covers 13 residues. In germline, CDR1 is DFQATT, CDR2 SNEGSKA (reference sequence). Trimming pared 3 bases from V and 4 bases from J, leaving 11 bases between. The chain's CDR3 is CSARRSVADTQYF. The CDR3 region has the DNA TGCAGTGCTAGGCGGAGTGTAGCAGATACGCAGTATTTT.

This chain joins TRBV6-1 and TRBJ2-7, with D possibly being TRBD1 (5 bases). Trimming pared 5 bases from V and 4 bases from J, leaving 12 bases between. CDR1 MNHNS and CDR2 SASEGT come from the germline V gene. This CDR3 region has 13 residues. This CDR3 is CASSQGYRYEQYF. The CDR3 DNA reads TGTGCCAGCAGTCAGGGTTATCGGTACGAGCAGTACTTC.

This clonotype appeared many times. The V and J genes are TRBV15 and TRBJ2-7, with a weak D call TRBD2 (5 bases). The CDR3 has 15 amino acids. Trimming shortened V by 3 bases and J by 7 bases, and 19 bases separated the two germline ends. The germline V gene encodes CDR1 LNHNV and CDR2 YYDKDF (reference sequence). The CDR3 region has the DNA TGTGCCACCAGCAGTGGCCTCGTGAGACTACGAGAGCAGTACTTC. It yields the protein CATSSGLVRLREQYF.

The chain recombines TRBV30 with TRBJ1-6; possible D gene TRBD1, 6 bases. From germline, CDR1 is GTSNPN and CDR2 SVGIG (reference sequence). The ends were cut back, 3 bases at V and 10 bases at J, with 13 bases in the middle. The CDR3 sequence is 13 residues long. DNA for the CDR3: TGTGCCTGGAGGCCCGGACAGACCTCACCCCTCCACTTT. Translating it yields CAWRPGQTSPLHF.

The sample holds a few counts of this clonotype. An end of the junction differs from the germline gene, which may be a read error. The CDR3 coding sequence is TGCAGTGCAAGAGGGGTCACCGGGGAGCTGTTTTTT. It is translated as CSARGVTGELFF. The chain links TRBV20-1 to TRBJ2-2; tentatively, D is TRBD1 or TRBD2 (5 bases each). The CDR3 totals 12 residues. Germline loops: CDR1 DFQATT, CDR2 SNEGSKA (reference sequence).

The sample holds a few counts of this clonotype. The V gene is TRBV28, the J gene TRBJ1-1; D is uncertain. The CDR3 is made up of 13 amino acids. Germline CDR1 and CDR2: MDHEN and SYDVKM. The germline V and J ends were trimmed by 7 bases and 7 bases, with 16 bases remaining between them. CDR3 in amino acids: CASIPGRYLEAFF. CDR3 nucleotide sequence: TGTGCCAGCATCCCCGGGCGGTATCTTGAAGCTTTCTTT.

This clonotype appeared a few times. The rearrangement uses TRBV11-2 and TRBJ2-3; possibly TRBD1 for D (6 bases). This CDR3 region has 18 residues. V was clipped by 4 bases and J by 3 bases, with 23 bases between them. Germline CDR1 is SGHAT and CDR2 is FQNNGV. Here the CDR3 reads CASSSSSEGVIRTDTQYF. DNA of the CDR3: TGTGCCAGCAGCTCGTCCTCAGAGGGGGTGATAAGAACAGATACGCAGTATTTT.

This clonotype was counted at least ten times. V usage is TRBV6-2 or TRBV6-3 and J usage is TRBJ2-2, with 8 bases that match TRBD1. The length of the CDR3 is 17 residues. The V gene's germline CDR1 is MNHEY and CDR2 SVGEGT. V shed 2 bases, J shed 3 bases, and the junction held 8 bases outside the gene matches. CDR3 sequence (DNA): TGTGCCAGCAGTTACAGGACCGGGACAGGTGACACCGGGGAGCTGTTTTTT. Translating it yields CASSYRTGTGDTGELFF.

In this sample, this clonotype turned up a few times. The chain is built from TRBV11-2 and TRBJ2-1; 10 positions agree with TRBD2. Germline CDR1 is SGHAT and CDR2 is FQNNGV. J was trimmed by 1 base and V by 1 base; bases with no gene match: 10. This CDR3 is 19 amino acids long. The CDR3 protein is CASSLGLAGDSGSYNEQFF. CDR3 DNA: TGTGCCAGCAGCTTAGGTCTAGCGGGAGACTCGGGGTCCTACAATGAGCAGTTCTTC.

This clonotype was recorded many times. This chain links TRBV10-2 with TRBJ2-7; 9 bases are shared with TRBD2. CDR1 WSHSY and CDR2 SAAADI come from the germline V gene. V gave up 6 bases and J gave up 7 bases; unmatched junction bases: 7. The CDR3 spans 13 residues. The CDR3 loop reads CASRLGLAPEQYF. DNA for the CDR3: TGCGCCAGCAGGTTGGGACTAGCACCTGAGCAGTACTTC.

The chain couples TRBV3-1 to TRBJ2-5; 13 nucleotides align to TRBD2. The CDR3 has 13 residues. The V segment lost 6 bases and the J segment 11 bases; nucleotides outside the gene matches: 6. Germline V gene lookup returns CDR1 LGHDT and CDR2 YNNKEL (reference sequence). The CDR3 coding sequence is TGTGCCAGCAGGGGACTAGCGGGGCTGGGTCAGTACTTC. Its protein product is CASRGLAGLGQYF.

The chain is built from TRBV11-2 and TRBJ2-3, with 7 nucleotides matching TRBD2. Trimming at V came to 3 bases and at J to 4 bases, leaving 4 bases not matched to a gene. The CDR3 has 14 residues. Germline CDR1 reads SGHAT; CDR2 reads FQNNGV. The CDR3 region is CASSFFREADTQYF. The CDR3 DNA reads as TGTGCCAGCAGCTTTTTCCGGGAGGCAGATACGCAGTATTTT.

This clonotype was picked up many times. J is TRBJ2-1 and V is TRBV2; D perhaps matches TRBD1 (6 bases). Between the trimmed V and J ends, which lost 3 bases and 4 bases, there was a span of 7 bases. The CDR3 consists of 13 residues. Germline V gene lookup returns CDR1 SNHLY and CDR2 FYNNEI. The CDR3 loop is CASSDRGYNEQFF. The CDR3 coding sequence is TGTGCCAGCAGTGACAGGGGTTACAATGAGCAGTTCTTC. Combining the CDR3 with reference TRBV2 and TRBJ2-1 gives the whole variable domain EPEVTQTPSHQVTQMGQEVILRCVPISNHLYFYWYRQILGQKVEFLVSFYNNEISEKSEIFDDQFSVERPDGSNFTLKIRSTKLEDSAMYFCASSDRGYNEQFFGPGTRLTVL.

In its sample, this clonotype was seen a few times. The chain links TRBV20-1 to TRBJ2-7; D not certain. Trimming stripped 4 bases from V and 4 bases from J, with 8 bases between. This CDR3 has 11 residues. From germline, CDR1 is DFQATT and CDR2 SNEGSKA (reference sequence). The CDR3 sequence is CSAIAGYEQYF. CDR3 in DNA: TGCAGTGCTATCGCAGGATACGAGCAGTACTTC.

In its sample, this clonotype was seen a few times. The chain employs TRBV7-3 and TRBJ2-1; 11 positions match TRBD2. This CDR3 has 15 residues. The germline V gene encodes CDR1 SGHTA and CDR2 FQGTGA. The V gene end was trimmed by 5 bases and the J gene end by 7 bases; junction bases not matched to a gene: 7. Here the CDR3 reads CASSPALAGGNEQFF. CDR3 DNA: TGTGCCAGCAGCCCTGCCCTAGCGGGAGGTAATGAGCAGTTCTTC.

The chain links TRBV4-3 to TRBJ2-3; D is unclear. The CDR3 has 13 residues. V was trimmed by 1 base and J by 3 bases, leaving 5 bases between them. From germline, CDR1 is LGHNA and CDR2 YSLEER. CDR3 sequence: CASSQVRTDTQYF. The CDR3, as DNA: TGCGCCAGCAGCCAAGTTAGGACAGATACGCAGTATTTT.

This clonotype has just a few counts. The CDR3: CAISDLGGRGTDTQYF. In DNA, the CDR3 is TGTGCCATCAGTGACCTGGGCGGGAGAGGCACAGATACGCAGTATTTT. V is TRBV10-3 and J is TRBJ2-3, with 7 positions matching TRBD2. This CDR3 spans 16 amino acids. Germline loops: CDR1 ENHRY, CDR2 SYGVKD. V was clipped by 3 bases and J by 1 base; unmatched bases: 7.